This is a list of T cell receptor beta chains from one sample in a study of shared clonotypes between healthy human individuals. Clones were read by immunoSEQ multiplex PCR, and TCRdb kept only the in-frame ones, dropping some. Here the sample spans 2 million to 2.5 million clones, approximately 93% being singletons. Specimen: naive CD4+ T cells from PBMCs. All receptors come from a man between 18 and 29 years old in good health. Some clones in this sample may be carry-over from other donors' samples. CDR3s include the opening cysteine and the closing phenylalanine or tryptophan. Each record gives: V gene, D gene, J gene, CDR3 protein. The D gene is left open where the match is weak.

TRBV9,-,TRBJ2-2,CASRANTGELFF
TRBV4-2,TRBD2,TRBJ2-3,CASSPRETSLNADTQYF
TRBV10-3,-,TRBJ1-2,CAASLQGSYGYTF
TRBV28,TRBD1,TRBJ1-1,CAGGTGQWTEAFF
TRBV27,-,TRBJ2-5,CASSYAEAGQETQYF
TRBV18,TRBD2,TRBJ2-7,CASSPGTSGTYEQYF
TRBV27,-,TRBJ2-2,CASSPRGGREGAGELFF
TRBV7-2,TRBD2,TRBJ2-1,CASSTDGLAGEGEQFF
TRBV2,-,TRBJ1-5,CASIRGAGQPQHF
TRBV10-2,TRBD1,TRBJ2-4,CASSRGQGANIQYF
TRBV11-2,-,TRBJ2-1,CASRGLQGPRVDNEQFF
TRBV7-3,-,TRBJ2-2,CASSPVVYTGELFF
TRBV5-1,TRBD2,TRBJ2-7,CASSFSGRAYEQYF
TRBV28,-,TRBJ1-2,CASTVGRLYGYTF
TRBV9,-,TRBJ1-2,CASSARTTNYGYTF
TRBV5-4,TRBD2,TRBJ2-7,CASSAEQLASEQYF
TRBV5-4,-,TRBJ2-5,CASSIGGMYQETQYF
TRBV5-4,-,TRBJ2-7,CASSLRAGNSYEQYF
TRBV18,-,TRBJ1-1,CASSPVQVQTAEAFF
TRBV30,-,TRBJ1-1,CAWSVSGEAFF
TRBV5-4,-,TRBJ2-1,CASSFSGLLRSGEQFF
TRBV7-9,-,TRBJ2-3,CASSSNTDTQYF
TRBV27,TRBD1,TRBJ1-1,CASSSDRGTEAFF
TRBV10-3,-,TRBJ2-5,CAISEQAGRRETQYF
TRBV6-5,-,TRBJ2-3,CASSYSASRTDTQYF
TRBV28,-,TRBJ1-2,CASSRPMGATHGYTF
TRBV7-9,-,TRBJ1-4,CASSLGGSTNEKLFF
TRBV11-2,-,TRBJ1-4,CASTPGATNEKLFF
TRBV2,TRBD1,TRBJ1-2,CASSERGLRGANYGYTF
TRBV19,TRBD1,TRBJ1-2,CASSIGGGAVTGGYTF
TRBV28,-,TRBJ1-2,CASSAGRRGTYGYTF
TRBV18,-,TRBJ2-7,CASSQETVYEQYF
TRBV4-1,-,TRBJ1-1,CASSRGGQGNTEAFF
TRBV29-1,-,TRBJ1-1,CSARGQLTIMNTEAFF
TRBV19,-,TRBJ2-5,CASSKNSVPQETQYF
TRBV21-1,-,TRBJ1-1,CASSKESWGRGSGCVNTEAFF
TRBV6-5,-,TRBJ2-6,CASKRPTSGANVLTF
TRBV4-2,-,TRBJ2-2,CASSQDKIMNTGELFF
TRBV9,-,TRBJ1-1,CASSVEARRNTEAFF
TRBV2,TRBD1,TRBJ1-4,CASRRGGTGNQKLFF
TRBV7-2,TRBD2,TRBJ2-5,CASSLASGGGTQYF
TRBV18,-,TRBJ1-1,CASSPPGARVGTEAFF
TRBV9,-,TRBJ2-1,CASSSQTGSSYNEQFF
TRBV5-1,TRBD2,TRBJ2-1,CASREPGTSGRNEQFF
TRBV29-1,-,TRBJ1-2,CSAAGQDGYTF
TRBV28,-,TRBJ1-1,CASSKKGFARNTEAFF
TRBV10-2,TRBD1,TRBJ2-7,CASRRDRGVSYEQYF
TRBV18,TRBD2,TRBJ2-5,CASSPLSLAGAPQETQYF